Sequencing of this T cell receptor (beta chain) was carried out in a study of identical twins. Study conclusions and caveats: Conclusions rested on cross-sectional statistics rather than following the same donors.

Points on this clonotype: Its antigen is as yet unknown.

Trimming stripped 1 base from V and 8 bases from J, with 13 bases between. This CDR3 is built from 14 residues. CDR1 is SGDLS, CDR2 YYNGEE, per germline. TCRdb reprocessed the 5' RACE reads via MiXCR and lists one record per CDR3 protein. Of nearly 900,000 distinct CDR3 sequences listed, approximately 13% are singletons. These same records also appear under a second study, on yellow fever vaccine responses in identical twins.

The source material was PBMCs. The rearrangement joins TRBV9 to TRBJ2-1, with a weak D call TRBD1 (6 bases). The receptor was isolated from a young woman in good health. The CDR3 here is CASSVTEQGHEQFF. The CDR3 DNA reads as TGTGCCAGCAGCGTAACCGAACAGGGCCATGAGCAGTTCTTC.